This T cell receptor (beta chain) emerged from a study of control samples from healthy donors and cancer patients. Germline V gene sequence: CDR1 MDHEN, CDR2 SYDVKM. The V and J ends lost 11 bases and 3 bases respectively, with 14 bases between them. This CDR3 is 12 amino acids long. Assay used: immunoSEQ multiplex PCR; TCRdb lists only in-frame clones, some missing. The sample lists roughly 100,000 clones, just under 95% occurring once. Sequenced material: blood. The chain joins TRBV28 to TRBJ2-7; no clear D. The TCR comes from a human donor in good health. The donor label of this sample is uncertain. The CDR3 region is CAYGRLGYEQYF. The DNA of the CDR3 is TGTGCCTATGGCAGGTTGGGCTACGAGCAGTACTTC.